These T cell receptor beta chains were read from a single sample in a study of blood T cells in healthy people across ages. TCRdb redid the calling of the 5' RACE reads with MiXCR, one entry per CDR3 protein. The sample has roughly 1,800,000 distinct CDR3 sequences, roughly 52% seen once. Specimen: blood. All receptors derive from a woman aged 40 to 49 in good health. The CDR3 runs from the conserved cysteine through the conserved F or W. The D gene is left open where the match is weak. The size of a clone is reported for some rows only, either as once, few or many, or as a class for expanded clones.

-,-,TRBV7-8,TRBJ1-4,TGTGCCAGCAGCTTTTCAACTAATGAAAAACTGTTTTTT,CASSFSTNEKLFF
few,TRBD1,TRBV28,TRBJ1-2,TGTGCCAGCAGTTCTCTATCGGGACAGGGGGCCGGCGGCTACACCTTC,CASSSLSGQGAGGYTF
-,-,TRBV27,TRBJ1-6,TGTGCCAGCGGTTTAGAGGCAGGTAGCTCCTATAATTCACCCCTCCACTTT,CASGLEAGSSYNSPLHF
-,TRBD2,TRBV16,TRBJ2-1,TGTGCCAGCAGCCAATCGGTCCTAGCGGGGGACAATGAGCAGTTCTTC,CASSQSVLAGDNEQFF
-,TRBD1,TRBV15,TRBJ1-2,TGTGCCACCAGCAGAGGAGAGGGGGCTCTTGGCTACACCTTC,CATSRGEGALGYTF
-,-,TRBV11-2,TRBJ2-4,TGTGCCAGCAGCTTAGGAGGAAGACCCGACTTAATACTAGCCAAAAACATTCAGTACTTC,CASSLGGRPDLILAKNIQYF
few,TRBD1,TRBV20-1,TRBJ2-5,TGCAGTGCTAGAAAGACCGGGACAGCCCAAGAGACCCAGTACTTC,CSARKTGTAQETQYF
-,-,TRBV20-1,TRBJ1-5,TGCAGTGTCAAGGCAGGGCTTAGCAATCAGCCCCAGCATTTT,CSVKAGLSNQPQHF
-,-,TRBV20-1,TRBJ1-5,TGCAGTGCTACAGGAATAGATCAGCCCCAGCATTTT,CSATGIDQPQHF
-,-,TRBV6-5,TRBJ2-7,TGTGCCAACAGTTACTCGACAGCCTCCTACGAGCAGTACTTC,CANSYSTASYEQYF
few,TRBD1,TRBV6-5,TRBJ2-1,TGTGCCAGCAGTCCCGACAGGGTGGAAAGAACGTTCTTC,CASSPDRVERTFF
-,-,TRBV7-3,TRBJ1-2,TGTGCCAGCAGCCCCAGAGGGGGGCGAGTCTATGGCTACACCTTC,CASSPRGGRVYGYTF
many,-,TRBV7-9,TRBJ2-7,TGTGCCAGCAGCACTCATCAGGGCGGCGAGCAGTACTTC,CASSTHQGGEQYF
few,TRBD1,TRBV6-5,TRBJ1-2,TGTGCCAGCAGTTACCATGACAGGGAGGCCTATGGCTACACCTTC,CASSYHDREAYGYTF
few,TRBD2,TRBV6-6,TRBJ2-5,TGTGCCAGCAGGAAGGGACTAGCCTATGAGACCCAGTACTTC,CASRKGLAYETQYF
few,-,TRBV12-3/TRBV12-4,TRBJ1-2,TGTGCCATCAGGGAGGGTCTAGGCTACACCTTC,CAIREGLGYTF
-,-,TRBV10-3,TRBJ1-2,TGTGCCATCAGGACATGGACGGGCTACACCTTC,CAIRTWTGYTF
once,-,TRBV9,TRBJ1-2,TGTGCCAGCAGCGCCGGGATATTTGGGGGCTACACCTTC,CASSAGIFGGYTF
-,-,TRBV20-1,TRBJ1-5,TGCAGTGCTAGAGATTCACTGACGGCTAGCAATCAGCCCCAGCATTTT,CSARDSLTASNQPQHF
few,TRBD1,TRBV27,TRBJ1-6,TGTGCCAGCAGTCCGAACAGGGGAGGCTCCTATAATTCACCCCTCCACTTT,CASSPNRGGSYNSPLHF
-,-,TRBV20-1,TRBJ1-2,TGCAGTGCTAGCATTAACCCTCTCTATGGCTACACCTTC,CSASINPLYGYTF
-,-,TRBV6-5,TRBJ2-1,TGTGCCAGCAGTTACTTTTCGGGGCAGTCCTACAATGAGCAGTTCTTC,CASSYFSGQSYNEQFF
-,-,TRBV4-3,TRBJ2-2,TGCGCCAGCAGCCAATTAACTCTAGACACCGGGGAGCTGTTTTTT,CASSQLTLDTGELFF
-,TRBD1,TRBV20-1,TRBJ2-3,TGCAGTGCTGATGACAGGGACAACACGCAGTATTTT,CSADDRDNTQYF
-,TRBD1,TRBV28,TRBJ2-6,TGTGCCAGCAGTTTGGGACAGGGCTTTGCTGGGGCCAACGTCCTGACTTTC,CASSLGQGFAGANVLTF
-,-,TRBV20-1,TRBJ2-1,TGCAGTGCGGGACGAGTTCGGTTCTTC,CSAGRVRFF
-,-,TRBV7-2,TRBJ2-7,TGTGCCAGCAGCTTAGATCACTACGAGAGGTACGAGCAGTACTTC,CASSLDHYERYEQYF
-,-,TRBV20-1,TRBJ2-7,TGCAGTGCTACAGCCGCTCGGGGGCGCTACGAGCAGTACTTC,CSATAARGRYEQYF
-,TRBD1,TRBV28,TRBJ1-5,TGTGCCAGCAGTACCGGGACAGGGGACAGCGTGCCCCAGCATTTT,CASSTGTGDSVPQHF
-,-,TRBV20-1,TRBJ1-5,TGCAGTGCTAGCAACCCCGGGACCAGCAATCAGCCCCAGCATTTT,CSASNPGTSNQPQHF
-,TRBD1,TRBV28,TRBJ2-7,TGTGCCAGCAGTGCACGACAGGGGGCGCGGGAGCAGTACTTC,CASSARQGAREQYF
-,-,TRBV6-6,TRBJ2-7,TGTGCCGCAGGTGCCACCTACGAGCAGTACTTC,CAAGATYEQYF
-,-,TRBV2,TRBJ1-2,TGTGCCAGCAGTGAACGTGGAGTCTATGGCTACACCTTC,CASSERGVYGYTF
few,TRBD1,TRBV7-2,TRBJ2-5,TGTGCCAGCAGCTTCCAGGGGGTAAAAGAGACCCAGTACTTC,CASSFQGVKETQYF
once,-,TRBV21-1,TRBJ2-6,TGTCTGGACAGCTTCTCTGGGACCAACGTCCTGACTTTC,CLDSFSGTNVLTF
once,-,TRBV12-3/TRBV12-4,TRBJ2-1,TGTGCCAGCAGTTTTAAGGGGGGGTCCCTTGGCGAGCAGTTCTTC,CASSFKGGSLGEQFF
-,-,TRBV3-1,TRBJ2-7,TGTGCCAGCAGCCAAGGACTGCGGGTCCCATCGGGGGAGCAGTACTTC,CASSQGLRVPSGEQYF
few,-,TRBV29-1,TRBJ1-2,TGCAGCGGGGAACCGCTCGGGTATGGCTACACCTTC,CSGEPLGYGYTF
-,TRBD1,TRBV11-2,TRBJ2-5,TGTGCCAGCAGCCTACCACCGGGACAGCGCGGGGAGACCCAGTACTTC,CASSLPPGQRGETQYF
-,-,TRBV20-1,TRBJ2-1,TGCAGTGCTAGAAAACGGGACTTTTCCAACTACAATGAGCAGTTCTTC,CSARKRDFSNYNEQFF
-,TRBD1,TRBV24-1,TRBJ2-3,TGTGCCACCAAATCTAACAGGGGCGGCACAGATACGCAGTATTTT,CATKSNRGGTDTQYF
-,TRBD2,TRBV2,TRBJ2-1,TGTGCCAGCAGATTGGGTAGCGGGGGCGCCCGGGGGTCCTACAATGAGCAGTTCTTC,CASRLGSGGARGSYNEQFF
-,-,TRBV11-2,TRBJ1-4,TGTGCCAGCAGCTTAGATCCGAGGGGCGGTGAAAAACTGTTTTTT,CASSLDPRGGEKLFF
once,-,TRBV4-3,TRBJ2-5,TGCGCCAGCAGTGCGGGGCACGAAGAGACCCAGTACTTC,CASSAGHEETQYF
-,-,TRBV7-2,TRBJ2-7,TGTGCCAGTAGCTTAGCCCCCGGGGGTAACTCCTACGAGCAGTACTTC,CASSLAPGGNSYEQYF
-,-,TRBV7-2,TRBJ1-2,TGTGCCAGCAGCCCAGGTGTGTCCCGGAGCTATGGCTACACCTTC,CASSPGVSRSYGYTF
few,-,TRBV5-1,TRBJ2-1,TGCGCCAGCAGCTTCGTTTTTGGCTCAGAGCAGTTCTTC,CASSFVFGSEQFF
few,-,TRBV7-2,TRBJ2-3,TGTGCCAGCAGCTTGGCCCGACAGGATACGCAGTATTTT,CASSLARQDTQYF
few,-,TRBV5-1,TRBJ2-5,TGCGCCAGCAGCAGGACCGCGGCGACCGAAGAGACCCAGTACTTC,CASSRTAATEETQYF
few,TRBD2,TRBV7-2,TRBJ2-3,TGTGCCAGCTACCAAGGAGCGGGGTCAGATACGCAGTATTTT,CASYQGAGSDTQYF
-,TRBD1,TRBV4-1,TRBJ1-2,TGCGCCAGCAGCCAAGTCGTCGGGACAGGGAACTATGGCTACACCTTC,CASSQVVGTGNYGYTF
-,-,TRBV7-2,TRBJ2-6,TGTGCCAGCAGCTTAGTGGGCAGGGCTGGGGCCAACGTCCTGACTTTC,CASSLVGRAGANVLTF
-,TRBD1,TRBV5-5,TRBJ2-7,TGTGCCAGCAGCTTGTGGCAGGGGGACCCCTACGAGCAGTACTTC,CASSLWQGDPYEQYF
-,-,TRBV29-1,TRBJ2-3,TGCAGCGTTGGTCTGGGGGGCACAGATACGCAGTATTTT,CSVGLGGTDTQYF
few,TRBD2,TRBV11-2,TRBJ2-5,TGTGCCAGCAGCTTAGCCGGCGGGACTAGCGGGGGGTACCAAGAGACCCAGTACTTC,CASSLAGGTSGGYQETQYF